The TCR beta chain described here comes from a study of beta chain features in type 1 diabetes. With 4 bases clipped from V and 3 bases from J, the junction kept 8 bases outside the gene matches. This CDR3 is built from 16 residues. Germline V lookup: CDR1 MNHEY, CDR2 SMNVEV (reference sequence). Whole-study results and caveats: Fewer junction insertions and more nucleotide deletions appeared in type 1 diabetes patients.

In this sample, this clone turned up a few times. Its antigen is currently unknown. Expressed TCRB transcripts were sequenced because the isolated RNA had all been reverse transcribed beforehand. Sequencing was performed with immunoSEQ multiplex PCR; in TCRdb, only in-frame clones are kept and a portion is missing. Of some 220,000 clones listed, about 11% are singletons. The TCR sequence derives from a man aged 18 to 30 in good health. Sequencing input: central memory CD4+ T cells from blood. The chain employs TRBV27 and TRBJ2-3; 9 nucleotides agree with TRBD2. CDR3 region: CASSSLAGKGTDTQYF. The CDR3 DNA reads TGTGCCAGCAGTTCTCTAGCGGGAAAAGGGACAGATACGCAGTATTTT.